The clone carrying this T cell receptor beta chain was seen at least ten times. Its antigen is unidentified. Germline CDR1 and CDR2: GTSNPN and SVGIG (reference sequence). V was pared by 1 base and J by 5 bases, with 12 bases between. The CDR3 spans 14 residues. The TCR library protocol attached unique molecular identifiers to the individual cDNA molecules. TCRdb fed the 5' RACE reads into MiXCR, producing one record per CDR3 protein. The sample has 25,000 to 30,000 distinct CDR3 sequences; about 4.5% are singletons. The data derive from a study of early T cells in non-severe SARS-CoV-2 infection. Study-level points and caveats: Matching with VDJdb favored anti-spike CD8 responses (missing private and CD4 specificities).

The source of this sequence is an adult who was a healthcare worker with PCR-confirmed SARS-CoV-2 infection or an uninfected control (not recorded which). The specimen sequenced was whole blood. The V call is TRBV30, the J call TRBJ2-1; maybe TRBD2 (5 bases). The CDR3 spells CAWSDGRGNNEQFF. CDR3 nucleotides: TGTGCCTGGAGTGACGGACGGGGAAACAATGAGCAGTTCTTC.